The entry below gives a single TCR beta chain sequence along with its context. The antigen is not known. Germline CDR1 reads SGHVS; CDR2 reads FNYEAQ. The CDR3 length is 17 residues. Trimming took 5 bases from V and 8 from J; bases not matched to a gene: 19. The data are from a study of cytomegalovirus exposure and HLA in healthy donors. The wider study: Out of fewer than 400 genotyped donors, about 81% belonged to the Caucasian-associated ancestry cluster. Study outcomes and limitations: In a later analysis, a genetic analysis reported fewer productive-TCR N-insertions in an Asian-associated ancestry cluster than the cohort average. Exclusion applied to some V segments, including TRBV6-2 and TRBV6-3, as they were indistinguishable. Some public TCRs appeared in many individuals, while most sequences were rare.

Primers for the PCR totalled 60 Vbeta and 13 Jbeta. Method: immunoSEQ multiplex PCR; TCRdb's copy keeps in-frame clones and lacks some. The repertoire holds fewer than 200,000 clones, with over 60% as singletons. The chain is built from TRBV7-6 and TRBJ1-2, with TRBD1 matching 8 bases. This clonotype was sampled from a girl under 18 in good health and CMV-seronegative. Sequencing was performed on PBMCs. The CDR3 is CASSPNLGQGGLGGYTF. CDR3 DNA sequence: TGTGCCAGCAGCCCAAACCTTGGACAGGGTGGTTTGGGAGGCTACACCTTC.